This T cell receptor beta chain comes out of a study of Ad26.COV2.S vaccination and SARS-CoV-2 variants. Some clones are missing from TCRdb's copy, which holds only in-frame ones; the method was immunoSEQ multiplex PCR. The table includes some 450,000 clones, around 90% detected once. The V end lost 3 bases, the J end lost 11 bases, and 10 bases lay between the germline ends. The CDR3 length is 11 residues. Germline values: CDR1 LGHDT, CDR2 YNNKEL (reference sequence). Regarding treatment: around 19 received Ad26.COV2.S at low or high dose, single or two shots; roughly five received placebo; per-sample allocation not given. Sampling took place 63 days after the first vaccine or placebo injection.

The TCR was taken from a person between 18 and 65 years old who received the Ad26.COV2.S COVID-19 vaccine or a placebo. This rearrangement joins TRBV3-1 (or the pseudogene TRBV3-2) to TRBJ1-1, with unresolved D. The source material was peripheral blood, sampled in a trial of Ad26.COV2.S vaccine versus placebo. CDR3 protein: CASSQGGIAFF. CDR3 in DNA: TGTGCCAGCAGCCAGGGTGGTATTGCTTTCTTT.